This TCR beta chain was observed in a study of OX40 agonist ivuxolimab in advanced cancers. With V trimmed by 3 bases and J by 2 bases, 13 bases remained unmatched. The germline V gene has CDR1 SGHDN and CDR2 FVKESK. The CDR3 loop spans 20 amino acids. Profiling relied on immunoSEQ multiplex PCR, and the TCRdb table lists in-frame clones only, not all of them. This table has about 82,000 clones, around nine tenths appearing once. The V call is TRBV14, the J call TRBJ2-1; 13 nucleotides match TRBD2. The material sequenced was CD4+ or CD8+ T cells sorted from blood, taken in a trial of the OX40 agonist ivuxolimab. This TCR came from an adult with an advanced solid tumor such as melanoma, head and neck, liver or kidney cancer. CDR3 sequence: CASSQFRLTSGRSTYNEQFF. CDR3 in DNA: TGTGCCAGCAGCCAGTTTCGTTTGACTAGCGGGAGGTCGACCTACAATGAGCAGTTCTTC.